The 27 T cell receptor beta chains listed next were all sequenced from one sample in a study of T cell repertoires in cytomegalovirus infection. The antigens of these receptors remain unknown. TCRdb fed the reads into MiXCR, producing one record per CDR3 protein. The sample lists 700,000 to 900,000 distinct CDR3 sequences, almost 30% seen once, with roughly 14% in the top ten. The sample consisted of cultured CD8+ T cells from PBMCs, taken from culture after CMV antigen stimulation. The receptors were sampled from a human donor in good health (CMV status not recorded). Some clones in this sample may be carry-over from other donors' samples.

This clonotype was counted at least ten times. The chain joins TRBV7-6 to TRBJ1-2; perhaps TRBD1 as D (5 bases). CDR1 is SGHVS and CDR2 is FNYEAQ in the germline V gene. Trimming shortened V by 8 bases and J by 8 bases, and 12 bases separated the two germline ends. The CDR3 has 11 residues. The CDR3 DNA sequence: TGTGCCAGCTTTTCGCAGGGAGGCTACACCTTC. It specifies CASFSQGGYTF. The variable domain in full, with the rest retrieved from reference TRBV7-6 and TRBJ1-2, is GAGVSQSPRYKVTKRGQDVALRCDPISGHVSLYWYRQALGQGPEFLTYFNYEAQQDKSGLPNDRFSAERPEGSISTLTIQRTEQRDSAMYRCASFSQGGYTFGSGTRLTVV.

This rearrangement joins TRBV28 to TRBJ2-3, with 11 nucleotides matching TRBD2. The germline gives CDR1 MDHEN, CDR2 SYDVKM. V lost 4 bases to trimming and J lost 7 bases; unmatched junction nucleotides: 7. The CDR3 extends over 15 amino acids. The CDR3 nucleotides are TGTGCCAGCAGTTCCCTTAGCGGGGGGGCAAATACGCAGTATTTT. Its translation: CASSSLSGGANTQYF. Using reference TRBV28 and TRBJ2-3 for the parts outside the CDR3, the full variable domain is DVKVTQSSRYLVKRTGEKVFLECVQDMDHENMFWYRQDPGLGLRLIYFSYDVKMKEKGDIPEGYSVSREKKERFSLILESASTNQTSMYLCASSSLSGGANTQYFGPGTRLTVL.

As concerns this clonotype: At one end, the junction sequence differs from germline, possibly due to a read error. The chain links TRBV7-8 to TRBJ1-1; D gene unclear. Germline loops: CDR1 SGHVS, CDR2 FQNEAQ. The CDR3 spans 17 residues. In DNA, the CDR3 is TGTGTCAGCTTTGCCGACCTGGCAGGTTGGATGAACACTGAAGCTTTCTTT. Translating gives CVSFADLAGWMNTEAFF.

The gene calls are TRBV7-9 and TRBJ2-7; D unresolved. This CDR3 is built from 16 residues. Germline lookup yields CDR1 SEHNR and CDR2 FQNEAQ (reference sequence). Trimming took 5 bases from V and 2 from J, leaving 19 bases between them. As DNA, the CDR3 is TGTGCCAGCAGCAGAAACACGGTTCCGGTTACCTACGAGCAGTACTTC. This translates into CASSRNTVPVTYEQYF.

The J gene is TRBJ1-6, the V gene TRBV10-2; a possible D gene is TRBD1 (6 bases). With 10 bases removed from V and 8 bases from J, the gap between germline ends came to 15 bases. The CDR3 is 13 amino acids. Germline V gives CDR1 WSHSY, CDR2 SAAADI. In DNA form, the CDR3 reads TGCGCCACTATCGACAGGCAGGATTCACCCCTCCACTTT. This sequence encodes CATIDRQDSPLHF.

This sequence joins TRBV20-1 and TRBJ2-7, with D maybe TRBD1 (6 bases). Trimming removed 3 bases from V and 2 bases from J, with 8 bases in between. This CDR3 is 12 amino acids long. CDR1 is DFQATT and CDR2 is SNEGSKA in the germline V gene (reference sequence). CDR3 DNA: TGCAGTGCTAGCCAGGGGACCTACGAGCAGTACTTC. This translates into CSASQGTYEQYF.

The table lists this clonotype with a few counts. The chain carries TRBV12-3 or TRBV12-4 and TRBJ1-5; TRBD1 matches at 7 bases. The CDR3 length is 14 residues. The V segment lost 6 bases and the J segment 11 bases; nucleotides outside the gene matches: 13. In DNA form, the CDR3 reads TGTGCCAGCAGCCAAAGGGGGCCATTTGAAGCCCAGCATTTT. This translates into CASSQRGPFEAQHF.

This chain uses TRBV12-3 or TRBV12-4 with TRBJ2-5; no reliable D call. This CDR3 contains 13 residues. V was shortened by 7 bases and J by 1 base, with 10 bases between the two germline ends. The CDR3 loop reads CASTLWGQETQYF. In nucleotides, the CDR3 is TGTGCCAGCACCCTCTGGGGCCAAGAGACCCAGTACTTC.

This clonotype was seen many times. V is TRBV10-3 and J is TRBJ2-1, with a possible D match to TRBD1 (5 bases). CDR1 and CDR2 (germline): ENHRY, SYGVKD. The CDR3 is 12 amino acids. Between the trimmed V and J ends, which lost 8 bases and 5 bases, there was a span of 10 bases. CDR3 nucleotide sequence: TGTGCCATCCTGGGGCGACACAATGAGCAGTTCTTC. Its translation is CAILGRHNEQFF.

The chain carries TRBV5-1 and TRBJ2-2, with TRBD2 identical over 11 bases. CDR1 is SGHRS, CDR2 YFSETQ, per germline. The V and J ends lost 7 bases and 2 bases, in that order; junction bases with no gene match: 16. The length of the CDR3 is 19 residues. CDR3 protein: CASALSGASGGPNTGELFF. Here the CDR3 DNA reads TGCGCCAGCGCCCTCTCAGGAGCTAGCGGGGGGCCTAACACCGGGGAGCTGTTTTTT.

The sample holds many counts of this clonotype. The V call is TRBV12-3 or TRBV12-4, the J call TRBJ1-5; D gene uncertain. V lost 8 bases, J lost 2 bases, and 10 bases lay in between. The CDR3 totals 13 residues. The CDR3 here is CASVPQGNQPQHF. CDR3 bases: TGTGCCAGCGTTCCGCAAGGCAATCAGCCCCAGCATTTT.

The rearrangement uses TRBV6-2 or TRBV6-3 and TRBJ1-1, with TRBD1 matching 10 bases. V was clipped by 5 bases and J by 1 base; unmatched bases: 7. Germline CDR1 MNHEY, CDR2 SVGEGT. The CDR3 length is 16 residues. The CDR3 spells CASSKRDRGPNTEAFF. CDR3 nucleotide sequence: TGTGCCAGCAGTAAGCGGGACAGGGGCCCGAACACTGAAGCTTTCTTT.

The chain employs TRBV4-1 and TRBJ2-1, with D perhaps being TRBD1 or TRBD2 (5 bases each). The CDR3 extends over 15 amino acids. The germline V gene has CDR1 MGHRA and CDR2 YSYEKL. V was trimmed by 3 bases and J by 6 bases, leaving 15 bases between them. CDR3 nucleotide sequence: TGCGCCAGCAGCCAGTCCGGGACCAACCTCAATGAGCAGTTCTTC. Amino acid sequence: CASSQSGTNLNEQFF.

This chain joins TRBV4-1 and TRBJ2-1; TRBD2 agrees at 8 bases. The CDR3 runs to 15 residues. Germline loops: CDR1 MGHRA, CDR2 YSYEKL. Trimming at V came to 1 base and at J to 6 bases, leaving 5 bases not matched to a gene. The CDR3 reads CASSQVAGGGNEQFF. In DNA form, the CDR3 reads TGCGCCAGCAGCCAAGTTGCGGGGGGTGGCAATGAGCAGTTCTTC.

The chain carries TRBV27 and TRBJ1-5; TRBD1 is a possible D gene (5 bases). CDR3 length: 14 residues. Per the germline V gene, CDR1 is MNHEY and CDR2 is SMNVEV (reference sequence). Trimming stripped 4 bases from V and 9 bases from J, with 16 bases between. The CDR3 bases are TGTGCCAGCAGTTCCCTGTCCGGGGGGGGGCCCCAGCATTTT. Encoded protein: CASSSLSGGGPQHF.

The rearrangement uses TRBV12-3 or TRBV12-4 and TRBJ1-1, with unresolved D. The CDR3 length is 13 residues. V dropped 5 bases and J dropped 5 bases, with 12 bases sitting between them. The CDR3 is CASSPTAWTEAFF. The CDR3 DNA reads TGTGCCAGCAGTCCGACGGCGTGGACTGAAGCTTTCTTT.

This clonotype was seen more than once but under ten times. This rearrangement joins TRBV6-5 to TRBJ2-2; 7 bases agree with TRBD1. Per the germline V gene, CDR1 is MNHEY and CDR2 is SVGAGI. The CDR3 runs 15 residues. The ends lost 6 bases at V and 4 bases at J; junction bases unmatched: 8. The CDR3 DNA reads as TGTGCCAGCAGCCCGACAGGGTGGGGCACCGGGGAGCTGTTTTTT. Encoded protein: CASSPTGWGTGELFF.

The V and J genes are TRBV20-1 and TRBJ2-2; D gene unclear. The CDR3 totals 11 residues. The germline CDR1 and CDR2 sequences are DFQATT and SNEGSKA (reference sequence). CDR3 DNA sequence: TGCAGCCCAAAGAATGGTGGGGAGCTGTTTTTT. It specifies CSPKNGGELFF.

The sample holds a few counts of this clonotype. The genes are TRBV6-5 and TRBJ2-1; D call uncertain. Germline lookup yields CDR1 MNHEY and CDR2 SVGAGI. CDR3 length: 13 residues. Trimming took 2 bases from V and 7 from J, leaving 9 bases between them. CDR3 bases: TGTGCCAGCAGTTACACTACAAAAAATGAGCAGTTCTTC. As protein: CASSYTTKNEQFF.

This rearrangement joins TRBV19 to TRBJ1-1; D not certain. The CDR3 is 14 amino acids. The V gene lost 7 bases and the J gene lost 1 base, with 13 bases spanning the gap. Germline assignment: CDR1 LNHDA and CDR2 SQIVND (reference sequence). CDR3: CASTPVGRNTEAFF. DNA for the CDR3: TGTGCCAGTACCCCTGTTGGGAGGAACACTGAAGCTTTCTTT.

This clonotype appeared a few times. The rearrangement links TRBV7-6 to TRBJ2-2; D not certain. The CDR3 has 16 amino acids. Deletions cut 4 bases from V and 0 bases from J, with 12 bases between. CDR1 is SGHVS and CDR2 is FNYEAQ in the germline V gene. The CDR3 nucleotides are TGTGCCAGCAGCTACTTTGACATATCGAACACCGGGGAGCTGTTTTTT. Protein: CASSYFDISNTGELFF.

This clonotype was detected many times. This chain links TRBV12-3 or TRBV12-4 with TRBJ1-5, with no clear D. The V end lost 5 bases, the J end lost 7 bases, and 18 bases lay between the germline ends. This CDR3 region has 15 residues. The DNA for the CDR3 is TGTGCCAGCAGTCCACAACGGGAGGATAGGCAGCCCCAGCATTTT. Its translation is CASSPQREDRQPQHF.

The chain is built from TRBV5-5 and TRBJ1-1; unclear D gene. Germline lookup yields CDR1 SGHKS and CDR2 YYEKEE (reference sequence). The CDR3 is 14 amino acids. Trimming left V 0 bases short and J 0 bases short, with 6 bases between. This CDR3 is CASSLGIMNTEAFF. CDR3 bases: TGTGCCAGCAGCTTGGGTATTATGAACACTGAAGCTTTCTTT.

This clonotype was seen a single time. The gene calls are TRBV7-1 and TRBJ2-1; D remains ambiguous. TRBV7-1 belongs to the ORF category, with a function that is uncertain. The CDR3 runs to 12 residues. The V and J ends lost 5 bases and 5 bases respectively, with 7 bases between them. This CDR3 reads CASSRRNNEQFF. The CDR3 coding sequence is TGTGCCAGCAGCCGCCGAAACAATGAGCAGTTCTTC.

This clonotype has more than one count but fewer than ten. The rearrangement joins TRBV4-1 to TRBJ2-2, with 9 positions matching TRBD1. CDR3 size: 18 residues. V lost 3 bases, J lost 4 bases, and 12 bases stayed unmatched. The V gene's germline CDR1 is MGHRA and CDR2 YSYEKL. The CDR3, as DNA: TGCGCCAGCAGCCATAGGATTCCGGGACAGGGTGGCACCGGGGAGCTGTTTTTT. Translating gives CASSHRIPGQGGTGELFF.

In this sample, this clonotype turned up many times. CDR3 loop: CANQGAEGYTF. The DNA for the CDR3 is TGTGCCAATCAGGGGGCGGAAGGCTACACCTTC. The chain combines TRBV12-3 or TRBV12-4 with TRBJ1-2, with 8 nucleotides matching TRBD1. CDR3 length equals 11 residues. J lost 8 bases, V lost 10 bases, and 6 bases had no gene match.

The J gene is TRBJ1-2, the V gene TRBV15; D is perhaps TRBD1 (5 bases). V was cut by 3 bases and J by 4 bases, with 15 bases left in between. This CDR3 has 15 amino acids. The germline CDR1 and CDR2 sequences are LNHNV and YYDKDF (reference sequence). This CDR3 reads CATSSPGRGSYGYTF. CDR3 sequence (DNA): TGTGCCACCAGCAGCCCGGGTCGGGGGAGCTATGGCTACACCTTC.